A selection of T cell receptor beta chains follows, all from one sample in a study of shared clonotypes between healthy human individuals. TCRdb keeps only in-frame clones here, not all; method: immunoSEQ multiplex PCR. Of about 2.1 million clones listed, approximately 92% are singletons. Sequencing input: naive CD8+ T cells from PBMCs. Source of these receptors: a man aged 18 to 29 in good health. Some clones in this sample may be carry-over from other donors' samples. CDR3s include the opening cysteine and the closing phenylalanine or tryptophan. A D gene is named only where the DNA matches it firmly. The size field is filled for only some rows; it gives once, few, many or a size class.

V	size	J	D	CDR3	DNA
TRBV4-1	-	TRBJ2-1	-	CASSPGAEQFF	TGCGCCAGCAGCCCAGGGGCCGAGCAGTTCTTC
TRBV4-3	-	TRBJ2-5	TRBD2	CASSQAGRAETQYF	TGCGCCAGCAGCCAAGCAGGGAGGGCGGAGACCCAGTACTTC
TRBV30	-	TRBJ2-7	-	CAWSLSTYEQYF	TGTGCCTGGAGTCTCTCGACCTACGAGCAGTACTTC
TRBV28	once	TRBJ1-1	-	CAATPRGYTEAFF	TGTGCCGCAACCCCCAGAGGGTACACTGAAGCTTTCTTT
TRBV29-1	-	TRBJ2-3	-	CSVEDGTPGDTQYF	TGCAGCGTTGAAGATGGAACCCCTGGGGATACGCAGTATTTT
TRBV21-1	-	TRBJ2-2	-	CASSRVQGAEAGELFF	TGTGCCAGCAGCAGGGTTCAGGGGGCTGAGGCCGGGGAGCTGTTTTTT
TRBV10-1	-	TRBJ2-7	TRBD1	CASSDEGAHEQYF	TGCGCCAGCAGCGATGAGGGGGCCCACGAGCAGTACTTC
TRBV27	-	TRBJ2-1	TRBD2	CASSWDYYNEQFF	TGTGCCAGCAGTTGGGACTACTACAATGAGCAGTTCTTC
TRBV19	-	TRBJ2-7	-	CASSRTNWDEQYF	TGTGCCAGTAGCCGGACTAATTGGGACGAGCAGTACTTC
TRBV28	-	TRBJ1-2	-	CASSAWRDRGYTF	TGTGCCAGCAGCGCCTGGAGGGACCGTGGCTACACCTTC
TRBV4-1	-	TRBJ2-4	-	CASSQRTRDNKNIQYF	TGCGCCAGCAGCCAGAGAACGCGGGACAACAAAAACATTCAGTACTTC
TRBV4-2	-	TRBJ2-1	-	CASSQGGEQFF	TGTGCCAGCAGCCAAGGGGGTGAGCAGTTCTTC
TRBV14	-	TRBJ2-1	-	CASSTTLEQFF	TGTGCCAGCAGCACGACTCTCGAGCAGTTCTTC
TRBV27	-	TRBJ2-3	-	CASSLSAGFTDTQYF	TGTGCCAGCAGTTTATCTGCGGGATTCACAGATACGCAGTATTTT
TRBV7-9	-	TRBJ1-1	-	CASSPRSGRNTEAFF	TGTGCCAGCAGCCCCCGGTCAGGGAGGAACACTGAAGCTTTCTTT
TRBV9	-	TRBJ2-3	TRBD2	CASSDTSGSTTDTQYF	TGTGCCAGCAGCGACACTAGCGGGAGTACGACAGATACGCAGTATTTT